Listed below are T cell receptor beta chains from one sample, sequenced in a study of T cells expressing NK-cell markers. Reprocessing the 5' RACE reads, TCRdb reports a single entry for every CDR3 protein and omits DNA. The listing records around 380,000 distinct CDR3 sequences. The material sequenced was blood T cells: a sorted CD56 or NKG2C T cell subset, CD4+ or CD8+ T cells, or bulk PBMC T cells (not recorded which). The receptors were gathered from a woman aged 45-65 years in good health. CDR3s include the opening cysteine and the closing phenylalanine or tryptophan. Fields, in order: J gene, V gene, CDR3 protein.

j_gene: TRBJ2-3; v_gene: TRBV7-9; CDR3aa: CASNYGGTDTQYF
j_gene: TRBJ2-2; v_gene: TRBV5-4; CDR3aa: CATSLGGGTGELFF
j_gene: TRBJ2-3; v_gene: TRBV4-1; CDR3aa: CASSQRPAGQDGATQYF
j_gene: TRBJ1-2; v_gene: TRBV27; CDR3aa: CASSNTGTAGYTF
j_gene: TRBJ2-1; v_gene: TRBV29-1; CDR3aa: CSVESRGGDEQFF
j_gene: TRBJ1-5; v_gene: TRBV15; CDR3aa: CATSGTGRNQPQHF
j_gene: TRBJ2-5; v_gene: TRBV11-2; CDR3aa: CASSKRDRTYQETQYF
j_gene: TRBJ2-5; v_gene: TRBV12-5; CDR3aa: CASGLVLQRGGETQYF
j_gene: TRBJ2-5; v_gene: TRBV12-3/TRBV12-4; CDR3aa: CASSLVGIRETQYF
j_gene: TRBJ2-5; v_gene: TRBV7-8; CDR3aa: CASRHRGRRETQYF
j_gene: TRBJ2-3; v_gene: TRBV7-7; CDR3aa: CASSPTGGSTDTQYF
j_gene: TRBJ2-7; v_gene: TRBV29-1; CDR3aa: CSVAMGVGGEQYF
j_gene: TRBJ2-3; v_gene: TRBV20-1; CDR3aa: CSAREQGGTQYF
j_gene: TRBJ1-5; v_gene: TRBV7-2; CDR3aa: CASSLKGTGFGFVPQHF
j_gene: TRBJ2-1; v_gene: TRBV5-1; CDR3aa: CASSLEGQLQFF
j_gene: TRBJ1-5; v_gene: TRBV30; CDR3aa: CAWSVDNQPQHF
j_gene: TRBJ2-3; v_gene: TRBV27; CDR3aa: CASRLLSTDTQYF
j_gene: TRBJ1-1; v_gene: TRBV5-1; CDR3aa: CATRQGRNTEAFF
j_gene: TRBJ2-1; v_gene: TRBV7-9; CDR3aa: CASRMTSGKYNEQFF
j_gene: TRBJ2-3; v_gene: TRBV7-9; CDR3aa: CASSLTAGGSRDTQYF
j_gene: TRBJ1-5; v_gene: TRBV30; CDR3aa: CAWSLGQGGQPQHF
j_gene: TRBJ1-1; v_gene: TRBV6-4; CDR3aa: CASSVDRVATEAFF
j_gene: TRBJ2-7; v_gene: TRBV11-1; CDR3aa: CASRAGTPGGSEQYF
j_gene: TRBJ2-7; v_gene: TRBV27; CDR3aa: CASSDATVPVYEQYF
j_gene: TRBJ2-7; v_gene: TRBV20-1; CDR3aa: CSARPSIPSGYYEQYF
j_gene: TRBJ2-5; v_gene: TRBV7-9; CDR3aa: CASSSLRGGDAQETQYF
j_gene: TRBJ2-3; v_gene: TRBV15; CDR3aa: CATSRVGTSGTPDTQYF
j_gene: TRBJ2-7; v_gene: TRBV27; CDR3aa: CASSSWQTYPPFYEQYF
j_gene: TRBJ1-1; v_gene: TRBV12-3/TRBV12-4; CDR3aa: CASSLTTGGTEAFF
j_gene: TRBJ2-7; v_gene: TRBV6-2/TRBV6-3; CDR3aa: CASVINPSVSYEQYF
j_gene: TRBJ2-7; v_gene: TRBV20-1; CDR3aa: CSAREAVRYEQYF
j_gene: TRBJ2-2; v_gene: TRBV24-1; CDR3aa: CATSDLGAGRGTSGRTGELFF
j_gene: TRBJ2-1; v_gene: TRBV7-9; CDR3aa: CASSLAGASNEQFF
j_gene: TRBJ2-2; v_gene: TRBV5-1; CDR3aa: CASSLGSSGAGELFF
j_gene: TRBJ2-1; v_gene: TRBV10-1; CDR3aa: CASSGRSGLYYNEQFF
j_gene: TRBJ1-6; v_gene: TRBV20-1; CDR3aa: CSARKGGNSPLHF
j_gene: TRBJ2-5; v_gene: TRBV12-3/TRBV12-4; CDR3aa: CASRGFGLAGETQYF
j_gene: TRBJ2-5; v_gene: TRBV7-9; CDR3aa: CASSELAYETQYF
j_gene: TRBJ2-5; v_gene: TRBV12-3/TRBV12-4; CDR3aa: CASSRTLAFGETQYF
j_gene: TRBJ2-7; v_gene: TRBV7-8; CDR3aa: CASSRPFGEQYF
j_gene: TRBJ2-5; v_gene: TRBV11-2; CDR3aa: CASSFLLAAQETQYF
j_gene: TRBJ1-6; v_gene: TRBV12-3/TRBV12-4; CDR3aa: CASSLDRQGLNSPLHF
j_gene: TRBJ2-3; v_gene: TRBV7-2; CDR3aa: CASSFPAGGGIDTQYF
j_gene: TRBJ1-2; v_gene: TRBV5-1; CDR3aa: CASSIRQGADGYTF
j_gene: TRBJ2-1; v_gene: TRBV20-1; CDR3aa: CSAENDLAETYNEQFF
j_gene: TRBJ2-1; v_gene: TRBV20-1; CDR3aa: CSVFRTSTEQFF
j_gene: TRBJ2-5; v_gene: TRBV7-6; CDR3aa: CASSLQQGRETQYF
j_gene: TRBJ2-5; v_gene: TRBV5-1; CDR3aa: CASSSRTSDPQETQYF
j_gene: TRBJ1-2; v_gene: TRBV6-2/TRBV6-3; CDR3aa: CASSYRDANAPYGYTF
j_gene: TRBJ2-7; v_gene: TRBV29-1; CDR3aa: CSIGLTRYEQYF
j_gene: TRBJ2-3; v_gene: TRBV4-1; CDR3aa: CASSRPSEPMDTQYF
j_gene: TRBJ1-1; v_gene: TRBV4-1; CDR3aa: CASSQDPQGDTEAFF
j_gene: TRBJ2-5; v_gene: TRBV20-1; CDR3aa: CSARVAGSGAQYF
j_gene: TRBJ1-2; v_gene: TRBV20-1; CDR3aa: CSARAFRAGQNYGYTF
j_gene: TRBJ2-3; v_gene: TRBV12-3/TRBV12-4; CDR3aa: CASTFGRSTDTQYF
j_gene: TRBJ2-5; v_gene: TRBV15; CDR3aa: CATSRTSSSETQYF
j_gene: TRBJ2-2; v_gene: TRBV14; CDR3aa: CASSRLAGPIGELFF
j_gene: TRBJ2-3; v_gene: TRBV2; CDR3aa: CASSVGSLRQEQYF
j_gene: TRBJ2-2; v_gene: TRBV6-5; CDR3aa: CASSYDPGTGTGELFF